Presented here are 9 T cell receptor beta chains from one specimen sequenced in a study of identical twins. TCRdb reanalysed the 5' RACE reads using MiXCR and keeps one entry per CDR3 protein. The sample includes about 330,000 distinct CDR3 sequences, 9% to 15% of them seen just once. These data were also reused for a study on yellow fever vaccine responses in identical twins.

Sequencing used CD8+ T cells sorted from blood. The receptor set was obtained from a woman aged 18-29 years in good health.

The chain links TRBV20-1 to TRBJ2-3; TRBD2 aligns across 7 bases. CDR1 DFQATT and CDR2 SNEGSKA come from the germline V gene (reference sequence). This CDR3 has 17 amino acids. Trimming took 1 base from V and 0 from J; bases not matched to a gene: 10. The CDR3 DNA is TGCAGTGCTAGAGTATTAGTTGGACTAGTTAGCACAGATACGCAGTATTTT. This gives the protein CSARVLVGLVSTDTQYF.

This clonotype has more than one count but fewer than ten. The J gene is TRBJ2-7, the V gene TRBV20-1; tentatively, D is TRBD1 or TRBD2 (6 bases each). The germline gives CDR1 DFQATT, CDR2 SNEGSKA (reference sequence). The CDR3 spans 14 residues. The V end was cut by 1 base, the J end by 0 bases, with 10 bases between. This CDR3 is CSARVSGASYEQYV. DNA for the CDR3: TGCAGTGCTAGAGTCTCGGGGGCCTCCTACGAGCAGTACGTC.

The genes are TRBV2 and TRBJ2-1; 10 nucleotides agree with TRBD2. Germline V lookup: CDR1 SNHLY, CDR2 FYNNEI. The junction had 3 bases not matched to a gene; V was cut back by 2 bases and J by 5 bases. The CDR3 contains 15 residues. CDR3 nucleotide sequence: TGTGCCAGCAGTGAACTAGCGGGAGCCAACAATGAGCAGTTCTTC. The encoded protein is CASSELAGANNEQFF.

This clonotype was seen a handful of times. The CDR3 protein is CASSLSGRAYYNEQFF. The DNA for the CDR3 is TGTGCCAGCAGCCTTAGCGGGAGGGCCTACTACAATGAGCAGTTCTTC. The V gene is TRBV28, the J gene TRBJ2-1, with 11 nucleotides matching TRBD2. Germline CDR1 reads MDHEN; CDR2 reads SYDVKM. This CDR3 comprises 16 residues. Unmatched junction bases numbered 7, after V lost 6 bases and J lost 3 bases.

This chain joins TRBV28 and TRBJ2-5; perhaps TRBD2 as D (5 bases). Germline loops: CDR1 MDHEN, CDR2 SYDVKM. This CDR3 spans 16 amino acids. V was cut by 2 bases and J by 5 bases, with 18 bases left in between. This CDR3 is CASSLGFFEGRETQYF. In DNA, the CDR3 is TGTGCCAGCAGTTTAGGATTCTTCGAGGGCCGGGAGACCCAGTACTTC.

The V and J genes are TRBV21-1 and TRBJ2-1; TRBD1 is the table's D call, not checked against the DNA. TRBV21-1 is a listed pseudogene. This CDR3 has 18 residues. The CDR3 reads CASSTRTRDRFGGNEQFF. The CDR3 coding sequence is TGTGCCAGCAGCACTCGGACTCGGGACAGGTTCGGGGGAAATGAGCAGTTCTTC.

This clonotype was seen a few times. The chain uses TRBV7-9 and TRBJ1-3; D not resolved. This CDR3 comprises 15 residues. Looked up from germline, CDR1 is SEHNR and CDR2 is FQNEAQ (reference sequence). The ends were cut back, 1 base at V and 2 bases at J, with 9 bases in the middle. CDR3 sequence: CASSLGPVTGNTIYF. Written as DNA, the CDR3 is TGTGCCAGCAGCTTAGGCCCAGTTACTGGAAACACCATATATTTT. Based on the CDR3 plus reference TRBV7-9 and TRBJ1-3, the full variable domain is DTGVSQNPRHKITKRGQNVTFRCDPISEHNRLYWYRQTLGQGPEFLTYFQNEAQLEKSRLLSDRFSAERPKGSFSTLEIQRTEQGDSAMYLCASSLGPVTGNTIYFGEGSWLTVV.

This clonotype showed up just a few times. The chain employs TRBV28 and TRBJ1-5; 8 bases map to TRBD1. With 10 bases clipped from V and 3 bases from J, the junction kept 8 bases outside the gene matches. The CDR3 length is 14 residues. Germline CDR1 MDHEN, CDR2 SYDVKM. CDR3 in amino acids: CAIGTGYANQPQHF. The CDR3 nucleotides are TGTGCCATCGGGACAGGATATGCCAATCAGCCCCAGCATTTT.

The DNA for the CDR3 is TGTGCCAGCTACAATGCTCGGACAGGGGGCTACGAGCAGTACTTC. It translates to CASYNARTGGYEQYF. J is TRBJ2-7 and V is TRBV6-2 or TRBV6-3; 10 bases align to TRBD1. The CDR3 is 15 amino acids. Germline V lookup: CDR1 MNHEY, CDR2 SVGEGT. The junction had 10 bases not matched to a gene; V was cut back by 8 bases and J by 3 bases.